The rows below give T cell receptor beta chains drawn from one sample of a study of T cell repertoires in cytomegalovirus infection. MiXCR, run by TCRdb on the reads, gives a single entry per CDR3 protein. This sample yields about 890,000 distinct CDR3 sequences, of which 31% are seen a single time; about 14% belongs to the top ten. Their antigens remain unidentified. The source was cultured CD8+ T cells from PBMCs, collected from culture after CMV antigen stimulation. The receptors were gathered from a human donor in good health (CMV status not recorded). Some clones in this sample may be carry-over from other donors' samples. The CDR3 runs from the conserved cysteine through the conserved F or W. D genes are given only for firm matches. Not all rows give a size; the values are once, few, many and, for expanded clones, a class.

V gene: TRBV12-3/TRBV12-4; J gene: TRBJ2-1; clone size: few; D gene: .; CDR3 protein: CASRVSPSSYNEQFF; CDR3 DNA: TGTGCCAGCAGAGTATCTCCTAGCTCCTACAATGAGCAGTTCTTC
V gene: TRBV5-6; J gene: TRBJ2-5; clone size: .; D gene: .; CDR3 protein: CASSPFPRGKETQYF; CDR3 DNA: TGTGCCAGCAGCCCCTTCCCCCGGGGGAAAGAGACCCAGTACTTC
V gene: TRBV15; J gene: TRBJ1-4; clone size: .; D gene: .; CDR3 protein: CATSRVPATNEKLFF; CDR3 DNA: TGTGCCACCAGCAGAGTTCCGGCAACTAATGAAAAACTGTTTTTT
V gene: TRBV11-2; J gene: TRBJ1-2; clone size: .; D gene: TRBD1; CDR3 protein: CASATIGQDYGYTF; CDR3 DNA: TGTGCCAGCGCTACCATCGGACAGGACTATGGCTACACCTTC
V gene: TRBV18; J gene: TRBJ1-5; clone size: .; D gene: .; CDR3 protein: CASSPGGSYQPQHF; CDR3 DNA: TGTGCCAGCTCACCAGGGGGCTCCTATCAGCCCCAGCATTTT
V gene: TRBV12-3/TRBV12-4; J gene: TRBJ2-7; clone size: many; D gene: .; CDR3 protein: CASNQGGAEQYF; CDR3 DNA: TGTGCCAGCAACCAAGGGGGTGCCGAGCAGTACTTC
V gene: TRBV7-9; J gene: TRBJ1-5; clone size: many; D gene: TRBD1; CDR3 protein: CASSSGTGGRQPQHF; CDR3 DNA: TGTGCCAGCAGCTCCGGGACAGGGGGCAGGCAGCCCCAGCATTTT
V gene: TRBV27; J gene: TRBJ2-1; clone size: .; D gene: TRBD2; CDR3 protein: CASIGSGGAVRHEQFF; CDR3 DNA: TGTGCCAGCATTGGGAGCGGGGGGGCCGTAAGGCATGAGCAGTTCTTC
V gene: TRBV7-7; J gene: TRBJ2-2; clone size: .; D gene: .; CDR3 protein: CAILRGRGVTNTGELFF; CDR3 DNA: TGTGCTATCCTCCGCGGCCGAGGGGTGACGAACACCGGGGAGCTGTTTTTT
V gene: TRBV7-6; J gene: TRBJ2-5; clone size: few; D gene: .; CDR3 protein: CASSLIRRKETQYF; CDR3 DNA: TGTGCCAGCAGCTTAATAAGGCGGAAAGAGACCCAGTACTTC
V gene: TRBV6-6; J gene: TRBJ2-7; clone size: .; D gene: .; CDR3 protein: CASSYPSFGGRTEQYF; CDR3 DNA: TGTGCCAGCAGTTACCCATCCTTTGGCGGTCGTACCGAGCAGTACTTC
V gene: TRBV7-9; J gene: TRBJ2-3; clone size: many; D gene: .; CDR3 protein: CASSKTGRDTQYF; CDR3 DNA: TGTGCCAGCAGTAAGACAGGGAGGGATACGCAGTATTTT
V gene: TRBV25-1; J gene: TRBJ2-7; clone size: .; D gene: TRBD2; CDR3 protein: CASSFSGGANEQYF; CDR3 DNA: TGTGCCAGCAGTTTTAGCGGGGGGGCCAACGAGCAGTACTTC
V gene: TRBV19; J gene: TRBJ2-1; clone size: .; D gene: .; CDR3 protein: CASSIDLWGYNEQFF; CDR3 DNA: TGTGCCAGTAGTATAGATCTCTGGGGATACAATGAGCAGTTCTTC
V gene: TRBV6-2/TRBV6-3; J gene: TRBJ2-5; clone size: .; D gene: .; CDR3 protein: CASSYSTDKLF; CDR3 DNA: TGTGCCAGCAGTTACTCGACGGACAAATTATTC
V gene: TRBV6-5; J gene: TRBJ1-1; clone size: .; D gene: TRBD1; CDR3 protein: CASSYSPTGVNTEAFF; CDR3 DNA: TGTGCCAGCAGTTACTCGCCGACAGGGGTGAACACTGAAGCTTTCTTT
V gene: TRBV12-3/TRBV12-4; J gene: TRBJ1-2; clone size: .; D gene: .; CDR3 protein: CANSLEQVINYGYTF; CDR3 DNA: TGTGCCAACAGTTTAGAACAGGTCATTAACTATGGCTACACCTTC
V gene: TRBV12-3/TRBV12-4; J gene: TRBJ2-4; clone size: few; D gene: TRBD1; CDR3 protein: CASSTRDRGNIQYF; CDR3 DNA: TGTGCCAGCAGTACCCGGGACAGGGGAAACATTCAGTACTTC
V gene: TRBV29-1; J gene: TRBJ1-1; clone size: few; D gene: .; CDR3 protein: CSVGAMNTEAFF; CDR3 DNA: TGCAGCGTTGGAGCAATGAACACTGAAGCTTTCTTT
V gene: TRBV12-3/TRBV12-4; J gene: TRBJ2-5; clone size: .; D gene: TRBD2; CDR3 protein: CASSLVGIAGGEETQYF; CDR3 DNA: TGTGCCAGCAGTTTAGTCGGTATAGCGGGGGGCGAAGAGACCCAGTACTTC
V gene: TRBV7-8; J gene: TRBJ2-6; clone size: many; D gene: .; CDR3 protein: CASSSRGTAHPSGANVLTF; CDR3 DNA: TGTGCCAGCAGCTCGAGGGGCACCGCACACCCCTCTGGGGCCAACGTCCTGACTTTC
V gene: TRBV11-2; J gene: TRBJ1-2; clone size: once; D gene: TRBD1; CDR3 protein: CASSFSGQEAGGYTF; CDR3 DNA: TGTGCCAGCAGCTTTTCGGGACAGGAGGCCGGTGGCTACACCTTC
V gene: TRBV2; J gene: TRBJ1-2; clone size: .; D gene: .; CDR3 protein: CASEDWGYHGYTF; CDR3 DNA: TGTGCCAGCGAAGACTGGGGATACCATGGCTACACCTTC
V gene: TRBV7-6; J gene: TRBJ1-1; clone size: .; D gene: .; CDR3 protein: CASSPGPFTEAFF; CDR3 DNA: TGTGCCAGCAGCCCTGGGCCCTTCACTGAAGCTTTCTTT
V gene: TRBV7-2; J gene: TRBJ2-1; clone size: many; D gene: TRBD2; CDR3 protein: CASSLDPYLAGGYNEQFF; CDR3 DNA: TGTGCCAGCAGCTTAGACCCCTACTTAGCGGGGGGGTACAATGAGCAGTTCTTC
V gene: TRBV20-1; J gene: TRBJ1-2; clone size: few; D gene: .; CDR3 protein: CSAMTGWVRYTF; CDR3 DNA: TGCAGTGCTATGACAGGTTGGGTGCGCTACACCTTC
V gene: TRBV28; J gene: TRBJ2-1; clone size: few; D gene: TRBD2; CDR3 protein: CASSFPPAGDPYNEQFF; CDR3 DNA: TGTGCCAGCAGTTTCCCACCCGCGGGGGATCCCTACAATGAGCAGTTCTTC
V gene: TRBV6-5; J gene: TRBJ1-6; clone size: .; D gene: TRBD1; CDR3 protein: CASQTGEVSPLHF; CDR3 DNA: TGTGCCAGCCAGACAGGGGAAGTTTCACCCCTCCACTTT
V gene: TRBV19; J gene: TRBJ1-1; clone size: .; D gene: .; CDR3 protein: CASSIVRQRNTEAFF; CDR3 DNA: TGTGCCAGTAGCATTGTGAGACAGAGGAACACTGAAGCTTTCTTT